The following is a T cell receptor beta chain sequence with its context. This record belongs to a study of blood T cell repertoires in COVID-19. About the study: From the United States, Italy and Spain came samples of acute and convalescent COVID-19.

Original data processing: Researchers report that nucleated cell counts were estimated from reference gene primer amplification. Libraries were prepared by immunoSEQ multiplex PCR; TCRdb keeps only in-frame clonotypes and omits some of them. That table is the source of V, J and clone size, and D and trimming were worked out from the DNA. The table shows more than 200,000 clones, with more than 75% occurring only once. Two negative PCRs, clearance, or symptom resolution were required of recovered Cohort 3 donors. Sequencing used PBMCs or T cells enriched from blood (not recorded which). The source is a woman aged 50 to 65 who had recovered from COVID-19.

The CDR3 nucleotides are TGTGCCAGCAGAGAGACAGGGGGTGGCCGGGGCAATCAGCCCCAGCATTTT. As protein: CASRETGGGRGNQPQHF. V is TRBV27 and J is TRBJ1-5, with 9 bases identical to TRBD1. The ends lost 6 bases at V and 2 bases at J; junction bases unmatched: 11. The length of the CDR3 is 17 residues. The germline CDR1 and CDR2 sequences are MNHEY and SMNVEV (reference sequence).